This entry concerns a single T cell receptor beta chain. Other DNA sequences in this sample translate to the same CDR3. These data come from a study of shared clonotypes between healthy human individuals. V was shortened by 0 bases and J by 4 bases, with 9 bases between the two germline ends. CDR1 is LNHNV, CDR2 YYDKDF, per germline (reference sequence). The CDR3 is made up of 14 amino acids. TCRdb's table, derived via immunoSEQ multiplex PCR, lists solely in-frame clones and lacks some. The sample consists of roughly 1 million clones, approximately 70% of them appearing once. This TCR was sampled from a young man in good health. The rearrangement links TRBV15 to TRBJ1-2; D is possibly TRBD1 (5 bases). The sequenced sample consisted of memory CD4+ T cells sorted from blood. Subset indicated: CD45RA-negative fraction. DNA of the CDR3: TGTGCCACCAGCAGAGATCGGGGCAGCTATGGCTACACCTTC. It translates to CATSRDRGSYGYTF. The full variable domain, with the rest looked up from reference TRBV15 and TRBJ1-2, is DAMVIQNPRYQVTQFGKPVTLSCSQTLNHNVMYWYQQKSSQAPKLLFHYYDKDFNNEADTPDNFQSRRPNTSFCFLDIRSPGLGDTAMYLCATSRDRGSYGYTFGSGTRLTVV.